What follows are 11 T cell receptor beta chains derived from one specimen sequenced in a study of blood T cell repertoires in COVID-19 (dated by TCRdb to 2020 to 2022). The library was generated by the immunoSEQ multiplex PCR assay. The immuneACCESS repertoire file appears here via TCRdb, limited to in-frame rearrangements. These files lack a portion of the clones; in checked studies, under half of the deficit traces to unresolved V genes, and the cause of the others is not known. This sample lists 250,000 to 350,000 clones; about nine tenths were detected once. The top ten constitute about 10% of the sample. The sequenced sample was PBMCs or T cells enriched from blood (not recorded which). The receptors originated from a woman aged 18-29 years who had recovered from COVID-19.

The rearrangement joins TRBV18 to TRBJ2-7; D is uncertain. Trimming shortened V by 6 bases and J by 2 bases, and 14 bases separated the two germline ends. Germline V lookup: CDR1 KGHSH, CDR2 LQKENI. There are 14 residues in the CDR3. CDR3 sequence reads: CASSPQEDAYEQYF. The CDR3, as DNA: TGTGCCAGCTCTCCCCAGGAAGACGCCTACGAGCAGTACTTC.

The CDR3 coding sequence is TGTGCCTGGATACGGGCGGGAGATATGAACACTGAAGCTTTCTTT. Residues: CAWIRAGDMNTEAFF. The J gene is TRBJ1-1, the V gene TRBV30; no clear D. Germline lookup yields CDR1 GTSNPN and CDR2 SVGIG (reference sequence). Trimming left V 4 bases short and J 0 bases short, with 15 bases between. The CDR3 has 15 amino acids.

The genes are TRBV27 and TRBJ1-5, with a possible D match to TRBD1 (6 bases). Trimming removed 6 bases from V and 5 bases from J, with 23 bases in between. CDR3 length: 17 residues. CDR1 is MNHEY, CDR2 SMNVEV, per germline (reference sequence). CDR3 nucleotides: TGTGCCAGCAGGCCCGGAGAAACAGGGTATTTGGATCAGCCCCAGCATTTT. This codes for CASRPGETGYLDQPQHF.

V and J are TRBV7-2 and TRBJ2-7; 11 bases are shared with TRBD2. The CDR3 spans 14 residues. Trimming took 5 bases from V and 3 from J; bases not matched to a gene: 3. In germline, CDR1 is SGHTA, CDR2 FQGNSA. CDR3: CASSLTSGDYEQYF. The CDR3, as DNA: TGTGCCAGCAGCCTGACTAGCGGGGACTACGAGCAGTACTTC.

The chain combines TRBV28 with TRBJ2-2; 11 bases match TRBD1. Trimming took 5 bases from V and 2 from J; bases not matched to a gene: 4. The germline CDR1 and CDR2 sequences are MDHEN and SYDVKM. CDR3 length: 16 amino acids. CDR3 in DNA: TGTGCCAGCAGTACGGACAGGGGGCCAAACACCGGGGAGCTGTTTTTT. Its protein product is CASSTDRGPNTGELFF.

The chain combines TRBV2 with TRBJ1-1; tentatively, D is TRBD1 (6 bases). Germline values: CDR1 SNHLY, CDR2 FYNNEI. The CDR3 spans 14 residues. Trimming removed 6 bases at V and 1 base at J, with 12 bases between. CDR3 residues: CASSSTGQNTEAFF. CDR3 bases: TGTGCCAGCAGCTCGACAGGACAGAACACTGAAGCTTTCTTT.

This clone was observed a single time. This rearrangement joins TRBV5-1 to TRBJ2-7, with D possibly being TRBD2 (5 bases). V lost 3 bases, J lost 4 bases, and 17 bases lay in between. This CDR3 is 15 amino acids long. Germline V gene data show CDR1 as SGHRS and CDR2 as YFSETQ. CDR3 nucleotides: TGCGCCAGCAGCTACGTTCCGGGGTATGAATACGAGCAGTACTTC. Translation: CASSYVPGYEYEQYF.

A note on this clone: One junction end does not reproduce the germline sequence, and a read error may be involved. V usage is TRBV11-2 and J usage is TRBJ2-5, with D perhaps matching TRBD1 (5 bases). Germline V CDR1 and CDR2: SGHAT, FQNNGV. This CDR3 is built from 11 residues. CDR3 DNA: TGTGCCAGCAGCTCTAGGACAATATTGGACTTC. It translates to CASSSRTILDF.

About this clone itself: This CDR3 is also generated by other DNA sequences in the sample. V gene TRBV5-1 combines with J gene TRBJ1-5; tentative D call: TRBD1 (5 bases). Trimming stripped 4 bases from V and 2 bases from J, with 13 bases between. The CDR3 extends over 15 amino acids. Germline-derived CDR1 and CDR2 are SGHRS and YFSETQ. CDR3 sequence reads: CASSLSGGGNQPQHF. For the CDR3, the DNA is TGCGCCAGCAGCCTTTCGGGGGGTGGCAATCAGCCCCAGCATTTT.

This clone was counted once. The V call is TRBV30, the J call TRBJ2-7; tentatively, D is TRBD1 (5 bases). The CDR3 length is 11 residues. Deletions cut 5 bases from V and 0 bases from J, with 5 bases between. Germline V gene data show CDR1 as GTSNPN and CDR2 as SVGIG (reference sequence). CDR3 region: CAWGHSYEQYF. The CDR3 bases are TGTGCCTGGGGACACTCCTACGAGCAGTACTTC.

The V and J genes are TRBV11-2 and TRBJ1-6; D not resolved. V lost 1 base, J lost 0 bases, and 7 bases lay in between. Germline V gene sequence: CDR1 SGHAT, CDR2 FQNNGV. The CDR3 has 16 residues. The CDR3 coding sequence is TGTGCCAGCAGCTTAGCGCATAGCTCCTATAATTCACCCCTCCACTTT. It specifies CASSLAHSSYNSPLHF.